This T cell receptor (beta chain) was obtained from a study of shared clonotypes between healthy human individuals. Amplification in unsorted PBMC replicate PCRs started from about 320 ng DNA, which equals approximately 28,000 T cell genomes. TCRdb keeps only in-frame clones here, not all; method: immunoSEQ multiplex PCR. The table lists 400,000 to 550,000 clones, 65% to 80% of them singletons, with roughly 12% in the top ten. The length of the CDR3 is 14 residues. V lost 6 bases, J lost 4 bases, and 12 bases lay in between. Germline CDR1 is MRHNA and CDR2 is SNTAGT. The specimen was PBMCs. The receptor comes from a woman aged 40 to 50 in good health. Some clones in this sample may be carry-over from other donors' samples. The J gene is TRBJ2-2, the V gene TRBV6-4, with D possibly being TRBD1 or TRBD2 (5 bases each). The CDR3 nucleotides are TGTGCCAGCAGCAGGGAGAGGGGCACCGGGGAGCTGTTTTTT. Protein: CASSRERGTGELFF.